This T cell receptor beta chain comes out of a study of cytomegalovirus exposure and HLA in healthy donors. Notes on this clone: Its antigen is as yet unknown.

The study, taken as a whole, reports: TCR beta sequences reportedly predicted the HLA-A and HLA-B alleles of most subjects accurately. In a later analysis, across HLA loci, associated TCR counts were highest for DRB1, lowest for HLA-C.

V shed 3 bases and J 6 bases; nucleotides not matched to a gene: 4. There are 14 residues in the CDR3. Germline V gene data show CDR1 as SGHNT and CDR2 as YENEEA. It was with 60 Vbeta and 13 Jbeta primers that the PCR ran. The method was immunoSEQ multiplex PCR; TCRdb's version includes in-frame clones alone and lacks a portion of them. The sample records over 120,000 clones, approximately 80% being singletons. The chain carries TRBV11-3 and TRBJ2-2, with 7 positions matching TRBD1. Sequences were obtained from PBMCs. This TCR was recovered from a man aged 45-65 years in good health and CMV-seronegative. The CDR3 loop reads CASSLTGTAGELFF. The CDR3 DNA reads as TGTGCCAGCAGCTTGACAGGGACGGCCGGGGAGCTGTTTTTT.